This T cell receptor (beta chain) stems from a study of blood T cell repertoires in COVID-19 (dated by TCRdb to the early 2020s). Broadly, across the study: Samples from collaborators originated in the United States, Italy and Spain and spanned both the acute and convalescent phases of COVID-19. The prospective study material was composed of cDNA or gDNA derived from T cells, B-cell-depleted T cells, or PBMCs. Deeply sampled blood TCRbeta repertoires from subjects exposed to, actively infected with, or recovered from COVID-19 were included in the dataset. The repertoires were released in a freely available public database intended as a resource for research on the immune response to SARS-CoV-2. Samples were obtained from the ongoing ImmuneRACE study (first 160 participants) and from 1,254 subjects provided by 6 global collaborators. The sample metadata nearly always contained a de-identified subject ID, COVID-19 status, age in years and sex. HLA class I and class II types, where available, came from metadata supplied by the sample provider rather than from assay-based typing.

Remarks on this clone: The clone's antigen remains unknown. The record has no base qualities; no much larger clone is one base away.

The immunoSEQ Assay, a bias-controlled multiplex PCR, was used to amplify TCRbeta CDR3 regions from genomic DNA. Per the original workflow: The number of nucleated cells in each sample was estimated from the amplification of reference gene primers within the assay. To quantify the absolute abundance of each unique TCRbeta CDR3 rearrangement, sequence reads were collapsed and filtered. For each sample, productive Simpson clonality was calculated as the square root of Simpson's diversity index over productive rearrangements. Sourced from immuneACCESS, this table was stored by TCRdb with only in-frame sequences that have V and J called. A share of the clones is absent; for the studies checked, an unresolved V gene accounts for under half, and the remainder has no known explanation. The V and J calls and clone size were taken over from that table, and D and trimming were inferred from the DNA. The sample table contains 150,000 to 200,000 clones; only one count was recorded for around 86% of them. Of the sample, about 7.1% is held by the ten largest clones.

The CDR1 and CDR2 encoded by the germline V gene (reference sequence) are LNHDA and SQIVND. The CDR3, cysteine through phenylalanine, is 16 amino acids long. Only the CDR3 DNA stays, 48 bases, in frame from base 1. V has 1 base trimmed and J has 12 bases trimmed; junction bases matching no gene number 18. One collaborating source in Seattle enrolled patients during active infection and followed them longitudinally through the course of disease. Collaborating institutions collected whole blood in K2EDTA tubes following their own protocols. Collaborator samples were shipped for TCRbeta analysis as frozen whole blood, isolated PBMCs, or DNA extracted from either sample type. The investigation overall reported the following: The quantity of clinical and demographic metadata differed by source and by participant and was supplied without curation.

In this chain, TRBV19 is recombined with TRBJ2-7; TRBD1 fits 7 bases in the junction. The sequenced sample was peripheral blood. This clonotype was obtained from a woman aged 70-85 years with COVID-19, enrolled during active disease. CDR3 loop: CASSIASTGPQENRYF. The DNA sequence is TGTGCCAGTAGTATAGCCTCGACAGGGCCTCAAGAGAATCGGTACTTC.